This entry lists 3 T cell receptor beta chains sequenced from one sample in a study of tumor and adjacent non-tumor tissue in lung cancer. TCRbeta libraries were built with three rounds of nested PCR, modified from ARM-PCR. In TCRdb, the multiplex PCR reads were re-called with MiXCR into one record per CDR3 protein. The sample records more than 75,000 distinct CDR3 sequences, around 70% being singletons. RNA was extracted from bulk tissue without any cell sorting. The material sequenced was lung tumor tissue. These receptors were obtained from a woman in her 70s with non-small cell lung cancer.

For this clonotype: The junction and the germline gene differ at one end; a read error may be behind it. The chain recombines TRBV5-1 with TRBJ2-4; possibly TRBD1 or TRBD2 for D (5 bases each). The germline V gene encodes CDR1 SGHRS and CDR2 YFSETQ. The CDR3 covers 13 residues. The CDR3 is CSSSLGEPNIQYF. Here the CDR3 DNA reads TGCTCCAGCAGCTTGGGGGAACCAAACATTCAGTACTTC.

The rearrangement uses TRBV20-1 and TRBJ2-2; TRBD2 agrees at 9 bases. Trimming cost V 4 bases and J 4 bases; bases outside gene matches: 7. The CDR3 has 15 residues. Germline V CDR1 and CDR2: DFQATT, SNEGSKA (reference sequence). This CDR3 is CSANAGTSLTGELFF. The DNA for the CDR3 is TGCAGTGCTAATGCCGGGACTAGCCTCACCGGGGAGCTGTTTTTT.

This clonotype is classed as medium-sized. This rearrangement joins TRBV4-1 to TRBJ2-1; tentative D call: TRBD2 (5 bases). Trimming shortened V by 0 bases and J by 5 bases, and 20 bases separated the two germline ends. The CDR3 spans 18 residues. Germline V gene lookup returns CDR1 MGHRA and CDR2 YSYEKL. The DNA of the CDR3 is TGCGCCAGCAGCCAAGATCTAGAGCTAGCAGCGACTCACAATGAGCAGTTCTTC. Translating gives CASSQDLELAATHNEQFF.